The 24 T cell receptor beta chains given below trace back to one sample, sequenced in a study of T cell changes during pregnancy in multiple sclerosis. Clones were sequenced by immunoSEQ multiplex PCR, and TCRdb holds only the in-frame ones, with some missing. The sample yields some 39,000 clones, 85% to 95% seen once. Sequenced input: PBMCs (not recorded whether the cells were cultured). The receptors derive from a female donor with multiple sclerosis, enrolled in a pregnancy study.

V and J are TRBV30 and TRBJ2-4; weak D call: TRBD2 (5 bases). The V end was cut by 7 bases, the J end by 0 bases, with 7 bases between. Germline CDR1 and CDR2: GTSNPN and SVGIG (reference sequence). CDR3 length equals 12 residues. CDR3: CALREAKNIQYF. CDR3 in DNA: TGTGCCTTACGGGAAGCCAAAAACATTCAGTACTTC.

The CDR3 bases are TGTGCCAGCAGTGAGGACAGCTTAAAGGAGCAGTTCTTC. Its protein is CASSEDSLKEQFF. This rearrangement joins TRBV28 to TRBJ2-1; D is possibly TRBD1 (6 bases). This CDR3 contains 13 residues. V shed 5 bases and J shed 10 bases, with 15 bases lying between them. CDR1 and CDR2 (germline): MDHEN, SYDVKM.

The V and J genes are TRBV7-9 and TRBJ1-2; possibly TRBD1 for D (6 bases). The CDR3 sequence is 12 residues long. From germline, CDR1 is SEHNR and CDR2 FQNEAQ (reference sequence). The V gene lost 5 bases and the J gene lost 4 bases, with 8 bases spanning the gap. CDR3 amino acids: CASSPDSYGYTF. CDR3 DNA sequence: TGTGCCAGCAGCCCGGACAGCTATGGCTACACCTTC. Variable domain in full (rest from reference TRBV7-9 and TRBJ1-2): DTGVSQNPRHKITKRGQNVTFRCDPISEHNRLYWYRQTLGQGPEFLTYFQNEAQLEKSRLLSDRFSAERPKGSFSTLEIQRTEQGDSAMYLCASSPDSYGYTFGSGTRLTVV.

V gene TRBV7-6 combines with J gene TRBJ2-7; maybe TRBD1 (5 bases). Trimming left V 2 bases short and J 4 bases short, with 12 bases between. The germline V gene encodes CDR1 SGHVS and CDR2 FNYEAQ. The length of the CDR3 is 14 residues. The CDR3 region is CASSLSDGQYEQYF. The CDR3 bases are TGTGCCAGCAGCTTATCCGACGGACAATACGAGCAGTACTTC.

This chain connects TRBV4-2 to TRBJ1-2; a possible D gene is TRBD1 (6 bases). Trimming cost V 2 bases and J 8 bases, with 15 bases left between them. CDR3 length: 14 residues. Germline V gene lookup returns CDR1 LGHNA and CDR2 YNFKEQ. CDR3 region: CASSQLGGGSGYTF. The CDR3 nucleotides read TGTGCCAGCAGCCAACTCGGGGGGGGCAGCGGCTACACCTTC.

The chain links TRBV6-4 to TRBJ2-1, with 7 bases lining up with TRBD2. J was trimmed by 6 bases and V by 0 bases; bases with no gene match: 5. CDR1 and CDR2 from the germline V gene are MRHNA and SNTAGT. The length of the CDR3 is 15 residues. This CDR3 is CASSDSASGANEQFF. The CDR3 DNA is TGTGCCAGCAGTGACTCGGCCAGCGGGGCCAATGAGCAGTTCTTC.

V and J are TRBV28 and TRBJ2-3, with 9 bases aligning to TRBD1. The germline CDR1 and CDR2 sequences are MDHEN and SYDVKM. V dropped 3 bases and J dropped 5; count of bases not matched to a gene: 15. This CDR3 is 18 amino acids long. Here the CDR3 reads CASSFPPKDRGIRDTQYF. The CDR3 DNA reads TGTGCCAGCAGTTTCCCCCCTAAGGACAGGGGAATACGAGATACGCAGTATTTT.

The CDR3 protein is CAIRPGQGNPGELFF. The CDR3 DNA sequence: TGTGCCATCAGACCGGGACAGGGAAACCCCGGGGAGCTGTTTTTT. The chain is built from TRBV10-3 and TRBJ2-2; 9 bases agree with TRBD1. The CDR3 extends over 15 amino acids. The V and J ends lost 6 bases and 6 bases, in that order; junction bases with no gene match: 8. Germline values: CDR1 ENHRY, CDR2 SYGVKD.

The rearrangement uses TRBV6-1 and TRBJ2-7; 13 bases match TRBD2. Germline V gene sequence: CDR1 MNHNS, CDR2 SASEGT. With V trimmed by 4 bases and J by 3 bases, 12 bases remained unmatched. The CDR3 consists of 18 residues. CDR3 residues: CASSASTPGLAGYYEQYF. In DNA, the CDR3 is TGTGCCAGCAGTGCTAGCACACCGGGACTAGCGGGGTACTACGAGCAGTACTTC.

This clone was detected only a few times. The chain is built from TRBV30 and TRBJ2-1; D call uncertain. Trimming took 0 bases from V and 9 from J, leaving 12 bases between them. The CDR3 length is 13 residues. CDR1 and CDR2 from the germline V gene are GTSNPN and SVGIG (reference sequence). The CDR3: CAWSVSQRLEQFF. The CDR3 DNA is TGTGCCTGGAGTGTATCCCAACGCCTTGAGCAGTTCTTC.

This chain connects TRBV19 to TRBJ1-2, with 10 nucleotides matching TRBD1. Germline V gene sequence: CDR1 LNHDA, CDR2 SQIVND (reference sequence). V trimming: 5 bases; J trimming: 5 bases; junction bases outside the gene matches: 5. The CDR3 consists of 14 residues. The CDR3 nucleotides read TGTGCCAGTAGTGTTGGGACAGGGGAATATGGCTACACCTTC. Its protein is CASSVGTGEYGYTF. The full variable domain, its missing parts supplied by reference TRBV19 and TRBJ1-2, is DGGITQSPKYLFRKEGQNVTLSCEQNLNHDAMYWYRQDPGQGLRLIYYSQIVNDFQKGDIAEGYSVSREKKESFPLTVTSAQKNPTAFYLCASSVGTGEYGYTFGSGTRLTVV.

CDR3 in amino acids: CASSSQRLAGGETQYF. CDR3 nucleotides: TGTGCCAGCAGCTCACAGCGACTAGCGGGAGGGGAGACCCAGTACTTC. V usage is TRBV7-2 and J usage is TRBJ2-5; 14 bases align to TRBD2. Trimming at V came to 4 bases and at J to 5 bases, leaving 6 bases not matched to a gene. The CDR3 runs to 16 residues. Per the germline V gene, CDR1 is SGHTA and CDR2 is FQGNSA. The variable domain in full, completed from reference TRBV7-2 and TRBJ2-5, reads GAGVSQSPSNKVTEKGKDVELRCDPISGHTALYWYRQSLGQGLEFLIYFQGNSAPDKSGLPSDRFSAERTGGSVSTLTIQRTQQEDSAVYLCASSSQRLAGGETQYFGPGTRLLVL.

The chain links TRBV10-1 to TRBJ2-1; 9 bases align to TRBD2. This CDR3 comprises 16 residues. Germline CDR1 WNHNN, CDR2 SYGVQD (reference sequence). The V gene end was trimmed by 3 bases and the J gene end by 6 bases; junction bases not matched to a gene: 9. In nucleotides, the CDR3 is TGCGCCAGCAGTGAAAATCGAGCGGGAGGAGGCAATGAGCAGTTCTTC. It encodes CASSENRAGGGNEQFF.

CDR3 DNA sequence: TGTGCCAGCAGTTACAGAGGGGACGAGCAGTACTTC. Protein product: CASSYRGDEQYF. The rearrangement links TRBV6-5 to TRBJ2-7; D tentatively reads TRBD1 or TRBD2 (5 bases each). Germline V gene data show CDR1 as MNHEY and CDR2 as SVGAGI. CDR3 length: 12 residues. V was shortened by 2 bases and J by 5 bases, with 7 bases between the two germline ends.

The chain is built from TRBV2 and TRBJ1-5; TRBD1 might be the D (6 bases). The CDR3 loop spans 15 amino acids. The V end lost 2 bases, the J end lost 2 bases, and 10 bases lay between the germline ends. Germline V lookup: CDR1 SNHLY, CDR2 FYNNEI. CDR3 in DNA: TGTGCCAGCAGTGAATCGAAGGGGGGCAATCAGCCCCAGCATTTT. It translates to CASSESKGGNQPQHF.

V gene TRBV5-6 combines with J gene TRBJ2-3, with 8 bases aligning to TRBD2. CDR1 is SGHDT and CDR2 is YYEEEE in the germline V gene. CDR3 length: 15 residues. V trimming: 7 bases; J trimming: 1 base; junction bases outside the gene matches: 8. The CDR3 region has the DNA TGTGCCAGCCACGACCGGGGACTAGGCACAGATACGCAGTATTTT. Protein: CASHDRGLGTDTQYF.

The rearrangement joins TRBV28 to TRBJ2-1; D not certain. Germline V gene sequence: CDR1 MDHEN, CDR2 SYDVKM. V gave up 1 base and J gave up 12 bases, with 19 bases separating them. The CDR3 spans 15 residues. The DNA for the CDR3 is TGTGCCAGCAGTTTATTATGGCGGCCGGTGGTCGGGCAGTTCTTC. As protein: CASSLLWRPVVGQFF.

V is TRBV19 and J is TRBJ2-1, with 10 bases lining up with TRBD2. This CDR3 has 15 amino acids. The V and J ends lost 2 bases and 9 bases, in that order; junction bases with no gene match: 7. The V gene's germline CDR1 is LNHDA and CDR2 SQIVND (reference sequence). CDR3: CASSISSGSRGEQFF. CDR3 DNA: TGTGCCAGTAGTATATCTAGCGGGAGCCGCGGTGAGCAGTTCTTC.

The rearrangement uses TRBV4-2 and TRBJ2-6; D might be TRBD2 (6 bases). This CDR3 has 20 residues. Germline lookup yields CDR1 LGHNA and CDR2 YNFKEQ. Trimming took 6 bases from V and 4 from J, leaving 28 bases between them. CDR3 region: CASSYPDPEGSSVGANVLTF. The CDR3 bases are TGTGCCAGCAGTTACCCCGATCCGGAGGGTTCCTCGGTCGGGGCCAACGTCCTGACTTTC.

This chain uses TRBV27 with TRBJ2-3; TRBD2 matches 12 bases. V was pared by 5 bases and J by 2 bases, with 5 bases of the junction left unmatched. The germline V gene encodes CDR1 MNHEY and CDR2 SMNVEV (reference sequence). The CDR3 extends over 16 amino acids. The CDR3 spells CASSAGLAGFTDTQYF. In nucleotides, the CDR3 is TGTGCCAGCAGTGCTGGACTAGCGGGATTCACAGATACGCAGTATTTT.

This rearrangement joins TRBV30 to TRBJ2-7; D not certain. The V gene's germline CDR1 is GTSNPN and CDR2 SVGIG (reference sequence). The ends were cut back, 0 bases at V and 5 bases at J, with 8 bases in the middle. This CDR3 region has 12 residues. The chain's CDR3 is CAWSVGPHEQYF. The CDR3 bases are TGTGCCTGGAGTGTAGGACCACACGAGCAGTACTTC.

The chain employs TRBV7-9 and TRBJ2-7; 7 bases agree with TRBD2. The J segment lost 2 bases and the V segment lost 0 bases, leaving 7 bases of the junction unmatched. CDR1 and CDR2 (germline): SEHNR, FQNEAQ (reference sequence). CDR3 size: 16 residues. For the CDR3, the DNA is TGTGCCAGCAGCTTAGCTACGGGCGGGAGTCCCTACGAGCAGTACTTC. Translated: CASSLATGGSPYEQYF.

J is TRBJ1-1 and V is TRBV5-1; TRBD1 aligns across 8 bases. The CDR3 loop spans 15 amino acids. CDR1 SGHRS and CDR2 YFSETQ come from the germline V gene. The V gene end was trimmed by 1 base and the J gene end by 4 bases; junction bases not matched to a gene: 6. This CDR3 is CASSLHDRGVTEAFF. The CDR3 DNA sequence: TGCGCCAGCAGCTTGCATGACAGGGGTGTCACTGAAGCTTTCTTT.

The rearrangement joins TRBV7-2 to TRBJ2-1; no definite D call. V was clipped by 2 bases and J by 9 bases, with 11 bases between them. Germline CDR1 SGHTA, CDR2 FQGNSA. The CDR3 runs 13 residues. CDR3: CASSLRRGPEQFF. In nucleotides, the CDR3 is TGTGCCAGCAGCTTAAGGCGAGGACCTGAGCAGTTCTTC.